The rows below give T cell receptor beta chains drawn from one sample of a study of T cells after yellow fever vaccination. A single record per CDR3 protein comes from TCRdb applying MiXCR to the 5' RACE reads. The data show about 340,000 distinct CDR3 sequences, 3% to 4.5% seen once. The sample consisted of PBMCs, taken 5 days after the yellow fever booster vaccination. The receptors shown here come from a young man who received the YFV17D yellow fever vaccine. The CDR3 runs from the conserved cysteine through the conserved F or W. Fields, in order: V gene, D gene, clone size, CDR3 length, J gene, CDR3 protein, CDR3 DNA. D genes are given only for firm matches. Some rows have no size entry. The others give once, few or many, or a class for an expanded clone.

V gene: TRBV4-1
D gene: .
clone size: few
CDR3 length: 14
J gene: TRBJ1-1
CDR3 protein: CASSQDLGSTEAFF
CDR3 DNA: TGCGCCAGCAGCCAAGATCTTGGGAGCACTGAAGCTTTCTTT

V gene: TRBV20-1
D gene: .
clone size: many
CDR3 length: 17
J gene: TRBJ2-4
CDR3 protein: CSARGWEGASGKNIQYF
CDR3 DNA: TGCAGTGCCAGGGGGTGGGAGGGGGCTAGTGGCAAAAACATTCAGTACTTC

V gene: TRBV7-2
D gene: TRBD2
clone size: few
CDR3 length: 14
J gene: TRBJ2-2
CDR3 protein: CASARAGGGGELFF
CDR3 DNA: TGTGCCAGCGCCCGAGCGGGGGGGGGCGGGGAGCTGTTTTTT

V gene: TRBV12-3/TRBV12-4
D gene: .
clone size: few
CDR3 length: 13
J gene: TRBJ1-2
CDR3 protein: CASSNNGETGYTF
CDR3 DNA: TGTGCCAGCAGTAATAACGGGGAAACGGGCTACACCTTC

V gene: TRBV20-1
D gene: .
clone size: few
CDR3 length: 15
J gene: TRBJ1-2
CDR3 protein: CSARSRGTDDYGYTF
CDR3 DNA: TGCAGTGCTAGAAGTCGGGGAACCGATGACTATGGCTACACCTTC

V gene: TRBV5-5
D gene: .
clone size: many
CDR3 length: 13
J gene: TRBJ2-5
CDR3 protein: CASIMSPRETQYF
CDR3 DNA: TGTGCCAGCATCATGAGTCCGAGAGAGACCCAGTACTTC

V gene: TRBV10-3
D gene: .
clone size: many
CDR3 length: 14
J gene: TRBJ2-2
CDR3 protein: CAISVDGSTGELFF
CDR3 DNA: TGTGCCATCAGTGTGGACGGATCCACCGGGGAGCTGTTTTTT

V gene: TRBV12-3/TRBV12-4
D gene: TRBD1
clone size: .
CDR3 length: 19
J gene: TRBJ2-7
CDR3 protein: CASILALGGDRDSKYEQYF
CDR3 DNA: TGTGCCAGCATCCTCGCCCTTGGGGGGGACAGGGATTCAAAATACGAGCAGTACTTC

V gene: TRBV7-2
D gene: .
clone size: few
CDR3 length: 12
J gene: TRBJ2-5
CDR3 protein: CASRGASETQYF
CDR3 DNA: TGTGCCAGCCGGGGGGCCAGTGAGACCCAGTACTTC

V gene: TRBV29-1
D gene: .
clone size: many
CDR3 length: 14
J gene: TRBJ2-7
CDR3 protein: CSVQRYGSSYEQYF
CDR3 DNA: TGCAGCGTCCAAAGGTACGGGAGCTCCTACGAGCAGTACTTC

V gene: TRBV6-5
D gene: .
clone size: few
CDR3 length: 12
J gene: TRBJ1-1
CDR3 protein: CASRGWDTEAFF
CDR3 DNA: TGTGCCAGCAGGGGATGGGACACTGAAGCTTTCTTT

V gene: TRBV7-9
D gene: .
clone size: few
CDR3 length: 15
J gene: TRBJ2-2
CDR3 protein: CASSFPRELTGELFF
CDR3 DNA: TGTGCCAGCAGCTTTCCCCGGGAGCTTACCGGGGAGCTGTTTTTT

V gene: TRBV5-1
D gene: .
clone size: many
CDR3 length: 13
J gene: TRBJ1-2
CDR3 protein: CASSYNREGGYTF
CDR3 DNA: TGCGCCAGCAGCTACAACCGGGAGGGCGGCTACACCTTC

V gene: TRBV7-2
D gene: TRBD1
clone size: many
CDR3 length: 15
J gene: TRBJ1-4
CDR3 protein: CASNGQGATNEKLFF
CDR3 DNA: TGTGCCAGCAACGGACAGGGAGCAACTAATGAAAAACTGTTTTTT

V gene: TRBV7-9
D gene: .
clone size: .
CDR3 length: 15
J gene: TRBJ1-1
CDR3 protein: CASSLGRGGSFKAFF
CDR3 DNA: TGTGCCAGCAGCTTAGGTCGAGGAGGGTCGTTTAAAGCTTTCTTT

V gene: TRBV12-3/TRBV12-4
D gene: TRBD1
clone size: .
CDR3 length: 16
J gene: TRBJ1-5
CDR3 protein: CASRHSGTGGNQPQHF
CDR3 DNA: TGTGCCAGCAGGCATTCCGGGACAGGGGGCAATCAGCCCCAGCATTTT

V gene: TRBV2
D gene: TRBD1
clone size: many
CDR3 length: 13
J gene: TRBJ2-4
CDR3 protein: CASGGQENYIQYF
CDR3 DNA: TGTGCCAGCGGTGGACAGGAGAATTACATTCAGTACTTC

V gene: TRBV10-3
D gene: .
clone size: many
CDR3 length: 15
J gene: TRBJ1-1
CDR3 protein: CAISESIREGPEAFF
CDR3 DNA: TGTGCCATCAGTGAGTCGATTCGGGAGGGGCCTGAAGCTTTCTTT

V gene: TRBV6-4
D gene: TRBD2
clone size: many
CDR3 length: 15
J gene: TRBJ2-1
CDR3 protein: CASSDTSGSYNEQFF
CDR3 DNA: TGTGCCAGCAGTGACACTAGCGGCTCCTACAATGAGCAGTTCTTC

V gene: TRBV12-3/TRBV12-4
D gene: .
clone size: .
CDR3 length: 11
J gene: TRBJ2-3
CDR3 protein: CASSLTNTQYF
CDR3 DNA: TGTGCCAGCAGCCTGACCAATACGCAGTATTTT

V gene: TRBV4-1
D gene: .
clone size: few
CDR3 length: 16
J gene: TRBJ2-3
CDR3 protein: CASSQDQVGSTDTQYF
CDR3 DNA: TGCGCCAGCAGCCAAGATCAAGTAGGCTCCACAGATACGCAGTATTTT

V gene: TRBV6-1
D gene: .
clone size: .
CDR3 length: 14
J gene: TRBJ2-5
CDR3 protein: CASSPRRGKRTQYF
CDR3 DNA: TGTGCCAGCTCCCCAAGACGGGGAAAGAGGACCCAGTACTTC

V gene: TRBV7-9
D gene: .
clone size: few
CDR3 length: 15
J gene: TRBJ2-3
CDR3 protein: CASCTRQASTDTQYF
CDR3 DNA: TGTGCCAGCTGTACCCGTCAAGCTAGCACAGATACGCAGTATTTT

V gene: TRBV6-1
D gene: .
clone size: .
CDR3 length: 13
J gene: TRBJ2-3
CDR3 protein: CASWTGITDTQYF
CDR3 DNA: TGTGCCAGTTGGACGGGGATCACAGATACGCAGTATTTT

V gene: TRBV6-2/TRBV6-3
D gene: .
clone size: many
CDR3 length: 12
J gene: TRBJ2-7
CDR3 protein: CASRTTSYEQYF
CDR3 DNA: TGTGCCAGCAGGACTACCTCCTACGAGCAGTACTTC

V gene: TRBV20-1
D gene: TRBD2
clone size: many
CDR3 length: 16
J gene: TRBJ2-5
CDR3 protein: CSAPGGPSGGQETQYF
CDR3 DNA: TGCAGTGCTCCCGGAGGGCCTAGCGGGGGCCAAGAGACCCAGTACTTC

V gene: TRBV7-2
D gene: .
clone size: .
CDR3 length: 13
J gene: TRBJ1-2
CDR3 protein: CASSLPGPYGYTF
CDR3 DNA: TGTGCCAGCAGCTTACCGGGACCCTATGGCTACACCTTC

V gene: TRBV6-1
D gene: .
clone size: few
CDR3 length: 15
J gene: TRBJ2-7
CDR3 protein: CASSDPQRSSYEQYF
CDR3 DNA: TGTGCCAGCAGTGACCCGCAGAGGAGCTCCTACGAGCAGTACTTC

V gene: TRBV6-5
D gene: .
clone size: .
CDR3 length: 15
J gene: TRBJ2-1
CDR3 protein: CASSTIRFPYNEQFF
CDR3 DNA: TGTGCCAGCAGTACCATCAGGTTCCCCTACAATGAGCAGTTCTTC

V gene: TRBV5-1
D gene: TRBD2
clone size: many
CDR3 length: 15
J gene: TRBJ2-1
CDR3 protein: CASGLAGGIYNEQFF
CDR3 DNA: TGCGCCAGCGGACTAGCGGGGGGTATATACAATGAGCAGTTCTTC

V gene: TRBV7-9
D gene: .
clone size: .
CDR3 length: 14
J gene: TRBJ1-2
CDR3 protein: CASSPEEFRHGYTF
CDR3 DNA: TGTGCCAGCAGCCCCGAAGAGTTTCGTCATGGCTACACCTTC

V gene: TRBV11-2
D gene: .
clone size: few
CDR3 length: 16
J gene: TRBJ2-4
CDR3 protein: CASSLEGPLAKNIQYF
CDR3 DNA: TGTGCCAGCAGCTTAGAGGGCCCCTTAGCCAAAAACATTCAGTACTTC

V gene: TRBV6-1
D gene: TRBD2
clone size: many
CDR3 length: 15
J gene: TRBJ2-3
CDR3 protein: CASSEGTSHTDTQYF
CDR3 DNA: TGTGCCAGCAGTGAAGGGACTAGCCACACAGATACGCAGTATTTT

V gene: TRBV20-1
D gene: TRBD1
clone size: few
CDR3 length: 13
J gene: TRBJ1-2
CDR3 protein: CSARATGGWGYTF
CDR3 DNA: TGCAGTGCTAGAGCAACAGGGGGCTGGGGCTACACCTTC

V gene: TRBV7-9
D gene: .
clone size: few
CDR3 length: 13
J gene: TRBJ2-5
CDR3 protein: CASSLVVSETQYF
CDR3 DNA: TGTGCCAGCAGCTTAGTGGTTTCGGAGACCCAGTACTTC

V gene: TRBV19
D gene: TRBD1
clone size: .
CDR3 length: 17
J gene: TRBJ2-6
CDR3 protein: CASTQGVYSSGANVLTF
CDR3 DNA: TGTGCCAGTACCCAGGGGGTGTATAGCTCTGGGGCCAACGTCCTGACTTTC

V gene: TRBV7-8
D gene: TRBD2
clone size: .
CDR3 length: 14
J gene: TRBJ2-7
CDR3 protein: CASSPGTRVYEQYF
CDR3 DNA: TGTGCCAGCAGCCCCGGGACTAGGGTCTACGAGCAGTACTTC

V gene: TRBV2
D gene: .
clone size: .
CDR3 length: 14
J gene: TRBJ2-5
CDR3 protein: CAGGQTAGRETQYF
CDR3 DNA: TGTGCCGGTGGCCAAACGGCGGGACGGGAGACCCAGTACTTC

V gene: TRBV11-2
D gene: TRBD2
clone size: few
CDR3 length: 17
J gene: TRBJ2-5
CDR3 protein: CASSPGTSGGLQETQYF
CDR3 DNA: TGTGCCAGCAGCCCTGGGACTAGCGGGGGGTTACAAGAGACCCAGTACTTC

V gene: TRBV20-1
D gene: .
clone size: few
CDR3 length: 13
J gene: TRBJ2-1
CDR3 protein: CSGLGSSYNEQFF
CDR3 DNA: TGCAGTGGCTTAGGGAGCTCCTACAATGAGCAGTTCTTC

V gene: TRBV12-3/TRBV12-4
D gene: .
clone size: few
CDR3 length: 15
J gene: TRBJ1-2
CDR3 protein: CASSPNVRRFYGYTF
CDR3 DNA: TGTGCCAGCAGCCCAAACGTCCGGCGCTTCTATGGCTACACCTTC

V gene: TRBV6-5
D gene: TRBD1
clone size: many
CDR3 length: 17
J gene: TRBJ1-1
CDR3 protein: CASSYDTRQGWDTEAFF
CDR3 DNA: TGTGCCAGCAGTTACGATACCAGACAGGGGTGGGACACTGAAGCTTTCTTT

V gene: TRBV14
D gene: .
clone size: .
CDR3 length: 16
J gene: TRBJ1-4
CDR3 protein: CASSQGWRGQNEKLFF
CDR3 DNA: TGTGCCAGCAGCCAAGGATGGCGGGGGCAGAATGAAAAACTGTTTTTT

V gene: TRBV20-1
D gene: .
clone size: .
CDR3 length: 14
J gene: TRBJ1-5
CDR3 protein: CSARDSFGGQPQHF
CDR3 DNA: TGCAGTGCTAGAGATTCATTTGGGGGGCAGCCCCAGCATTTT

V gene: TRBV20-1
D gene: .
clone size: few
CDR3 length: 12
J gene: TRBJ2-5
CDR3 protein: CSARQVQETQYF
CDR3 DNA: TGCAGTGCCCGACAGGTCCAAGAGACCCAGTACTTC